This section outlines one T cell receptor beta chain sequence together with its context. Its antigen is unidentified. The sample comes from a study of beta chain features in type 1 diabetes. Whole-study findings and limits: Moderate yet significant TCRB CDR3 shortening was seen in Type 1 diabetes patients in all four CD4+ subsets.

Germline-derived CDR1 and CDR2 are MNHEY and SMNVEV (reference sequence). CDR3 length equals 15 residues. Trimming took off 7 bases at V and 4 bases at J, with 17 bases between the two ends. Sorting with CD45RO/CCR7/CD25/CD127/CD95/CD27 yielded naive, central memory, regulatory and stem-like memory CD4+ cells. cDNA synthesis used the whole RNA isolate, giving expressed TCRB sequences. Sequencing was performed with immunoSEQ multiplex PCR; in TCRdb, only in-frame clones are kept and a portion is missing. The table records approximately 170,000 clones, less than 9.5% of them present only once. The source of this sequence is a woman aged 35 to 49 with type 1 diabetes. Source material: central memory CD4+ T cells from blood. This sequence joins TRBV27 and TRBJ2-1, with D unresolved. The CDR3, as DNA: TGTGCCAGCACGCTTTCCCCTACCTATTACAATGAGCAGTTCTTC. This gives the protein CASTLSPTYYNEQFF.